This T cell receptor (beta chain) was identified in a study of blood T cell repertoires in COVID-19. In the authors' workflow: Amplification of reference gene primers was used by the study to estimate nucleated cell counts. The repertoire was sequenced with immunoSEQ multiplex PCR; TCRdb's copy has only in-frame clones and lacks some. V and J calls and clone size are as listed in that table; D and trimming were resolved from the DNA. Counted here are around 75,000 clones, roughly 91% occurring once; the ten biggest clones make up roughly a fifth. The table lists this clone with a count of one. The CDR3 loop spans 15 amino acids. Germline V gene sequence: CDR1 SEHNR, CDR2 FQNEAQ (reference sequence). V was pared by 5 bases and J by 7 bases, with 15 bases between.

J is TRBJ1-6 and V is TRBV7-9; possible D gene TRBD1, 6 bases. The receptor was isolated from a human donor in a cohort sampled during active COVID-19. Sequencing was done on a sample of peripheral blood. DNA for the CDR3: TGTGCCAGCAGCCAAGGCGGCAGGGGAAATTCACCCCTCCACTTT. Protein product: CASSQGGRGNSPLHF.